Listed below are T cell receptor beta chains from one sample, sequenced in a study of blood T cells in healthy people across ages. Using its own MiXCR run on the 5' RACE reads, TCRdb lists one record per CDR3 protein. The data hold roughly 800,000 distinct CDR3 sequences, with around 25% observed a single time. These data also formed part of another study, on T cells of mothers and their children.

The sequenced sample was blood. These receptors were obtained from a boy between 5 and 17 years old in good health. CDR3s include the opening cysteine and the closing phenylalanine or tryptophan. The D gene is left open where the match is weak. Clone size is shown for a subset of rows, as once, few, many or a class of expanded clone.

CDR3 length: 13; clone size: -; V gene: TRBV7-2; D gene: -; J gene: TRBJ2-7; CDR3 protein: CASSLGPSDEQYF; CDR3 DNA: TGTGCCAGCAGCTTGGGTCCGTCAGACGAGCAGTACTTC
CDR3 length: 16; clone size: few; V gene: TRBV20-1; D gene: -; J gene: TRBJ2-5; CDR3 protein: CSARAPSAGSPETQYF; CDR3 DNA: TGCAGTGCTAGAGCCCCTAGCGCTGGATCTCCGGAGACCCAGTACTTC
CDR3 length: 13; clone size: -; V gene: TRBV7-3; D gene: -; J gene: TRBJ2-7; CDR3 protein: CASSLTSRSEQYF; CDR3 DNA: TGTGCCAGCAGCTTAACGTCGAGGTCCGAGCAGTACTTC
CDR3 length: 15; clone size: -; V gene: TRBV25-1; D gene: -; J gene: TRBJ2-5; CDR3 protein: CASSSPYGGTETQYF; CDR3 DNA: TGTGCCAGCAGCTCCCCGTATGGGGGAACAGAGACCCAGTACTTC
CDR3 length: 13; clone size: -; V gene: TRBV28; D gene: -; J gene: TRBJ1-1; CDR3 protein: CASSLWGTTEAFF; CDR3 DNA: TGTGCCAGCAGTTTATGGGGGACGACGGAAGCTTTCTTT
CDR3 length: 16; clone size: once; V gene: TRBV7-3; D gene: -; J gene: TRBJ2-1; CDR3 protein: CASSIQVGPSYNEQFF; CDR3 DNA: TGTGCCAGCAGCATACAGGTGGGGCCCTCCTACAATGAGCAGTTCTTC
CDR3 length: 15; clone size: many; V gene: TRBV12-3/TRBV12-4; D gene: -; J gene: TRBJ2-2; CDR3 protein: CASSLRIGNSGELFF; CDR3 DNA: TGTGCCAGCAGTTTACGGATTGGTAATTCCGGGGAGCTGTTTTTT
CDR3 length: 16; clone size: -; V gene: TRBV15; D gene: -; J gene: TRBJ2-3; CDR3 protein: CATSRLKWEQTDTQYF; CDR3 DNA: TGTGCCACCAGCCGTCTTAAGTGGGAGCAAACAGATACGCAGTATTTT
CDR3 length: 13; clone size: -; V gene: TRBV7-9; D gene: -; J gene: TRBJ2-7; CDR3 protein: CASSVRGRYEQYF; CDR3 DNA: TGTGCCAGCAGCGTCAGAGGGCGATACGAGCAGTACTTC
CDR3 length: 14; clone size: few; V gene: TRBV5-5; D gene: TRBD1; J gene: TRBJ2-2; CDR3 protein: CASSLRGGPGELFF; CDR3 DNA: TGTGCCAGCAGCTTGCGAGGGGGCCCCGGGGAGCTGTTTTTT
CDR3 length: 18; clone size: -; V gene: TRBV7-9; D gene: TRBD1; J gene: TRBJ1-4; CDR3 protein: CASSPRTGLDATNEKLFF; CDR3 DNA: TGTGCCAGCAGCCCGCGGACAGGATTGGACGCAACTAATGAAAAACTGTTTTTT
CDR3 length: 15; clone size: -; V gene: TRBV20-1; D gene: TRBD2; J gene: TRBJ2-5; CDR3 protein: CSASGLAEYQETQYF; CDR3 DNA: TGCAGTGCTAGTGGGCTAGCGGAGTACCAAGAGACCCAGTACTTC
CDR3 length: 15; clone size: few; V gene: TRBV9; D gene: TRBD1; J gene: TRBJ1-1; CDR3 protein: CASSGPGQGNTEAFF; CDR3 DNA: TGTGCCAGCAGCGGACCGGGACAGGGGAACACTGAAGCTTTCTTT
CDR3 length: 13; clone size: -; V gene: TRBV15; D gene: -; J gene: TRBJ2-3; CDR3 protein: CATSRVSTDTQYF; CDR3 DNA: TGTGCCACCAGCAGAGTTAGCACAGATACGCAGTATTTT
CDR3 length: 17; clone size: -; V gene: TRBV5-1; D gene: TRBD2; J gene: TRBJ2-7; CDR3 protein: CASSFLASGGPLYEQYF; CDR3 DNA: TGCGCCAGCAGCTTTTTGGCTAGCGGGGGCCCTCTCTACGAGCAGTACTTC
CDR3 length: 16; clone size: -; V gene: TRBV3-1; D gene: TRBD2; J gene: TRBJ2-5; CDR3 protein: CASSQDLAGEGETQYF; CDR3 DNA: TGTGCCAGCAGCCAAGATCTAGCGGGAGAGGGAGAGACCCAGTACTTC
CDR3 length: 18; clone size: -; V gene: TRBV3-1; D gene: TRBD1; J gene: TRBJ2-5; CDR3 protein: CASSFSRGQGMTQETQYF; CDR3 DNA: TGTGCCAGCAGCTTCTCGCGGGGACAGGGAATGACGCAAGAGACCCAGTACTTC
CDR3 length: 13; clone size: few; V gene: TRBV29-1; D gene: -; J gene: TRBJ2-7; CDR3 protein: CSVEGRAGNEQYF; CDR3 DNA: TGCAGCGTTGAAGGACGGGCAGGCAACGAGCAGTACTTC
CDR3 length: 15; clone size: few; V gene: TRBV4-2; D gene: TRBD1; J gene: TRBJ2-2; CDR3 protein: CASSPGQAGTGELFF; CDR3 DNA: TGTGCCAGCAGCCCAGGACAGGCAGGCACCGGGGAGCTGTTTTTT
CDR3 length: 14; clone size: -; V gene: TRBV20-1; D gene: TRBD2; J gene: TRBJ2-7; CDR3 protein: CSAPLAGGSGEQYF; CDR3 DNA: TGCAGTGCCCCTCTAGCGGGGGGGTCTGGCGAGCAGTACTTC
CDR3 length: 19; clone size: few; V gene: TRBV27; D gene: -; J gene: TRBJ2-5; CDR3 protein: CASSHQRTGKRDPQETQYF; CDR3 DNA: TGTGCCAGCAGTCACCAACGGACAGGCAAGCGGGATCCCCAAGAGACCCAGTACTTC
CDR3 length: 14; clone size: -; V gene: TRBV7-6; D gene: TRBD1; J gene: TRBJ2-7; CDR3 protein: CASSPQGLRYEQYF; CDR3 DNA: TGTGCCAGCAGCCCACAGGGGCTTCGCTACGAGCAGTACTTC
CDR3 length: 14; clone size: -; V gene: TRBV12-3/TRBV12-4; D gene: TRBD2; J gene: TRBJ2-7; CDR3 protein: CASSRTGTTYEQYF; CDR3 DNA: TGTGCCAGCAGTCGTACCGGGACTACCTACGAGCAGTACTTC
CDR3 length: 17; clone size: few; V gene: TRBV29-1; D gene: -; J gene: TRBJ2-5; CDR3 protein: CSVEVEGERSPEETQYF; CDR3 DNA: TGCAGCGTTGAGGTTGAGGGAGAGAGGTCTCCCGAAGAGACCCAGTACTTC
CDR3 length: 15; clone size: -; V gene: TRBV20-1; D gene: TRBD2; J gene: TRBJ2-5; CDR3 protein: CSARELGTSGETQYF; CDR3 DNA: TGCAGTGCTAGAGAACTCGGGACTAGCGGCGAGACCCAGTACTTC
CDR3 length: 13; clone size: -; V gene: TRBV4-2; D gene: -; J gene: TRBJ2-1; CDR3 protein: CASSQRPNNEQFF; CDR3 DNA: TGTGCCAGCAGCCAACGGCCAAACAATGAGCAGTTCTTC
CDR3 length: 13; clone size: -; V gene: TRBV5-1; D gene: TRBD1; J gene: TRBJ1-1; CDR3 protein: CASSSEGTGWAFF; CDR3 DNA: TGCGCCAGCAGCTCGGAGGGGACAGGGTGGGCTTTCTTT
CDR3 length: 15; clone size: -; V gene: TRBV7-9; D gene: -; J gene: TRBJ1-2; CDR3 protein: CASSGYSFTNYGYTF; CDR3 DNA: TGTGCCAGCAGCGGATACAGCTTTACCAACTATGGCTACACCTTC
CDR3 length: 14; clone size: few; V gene: TRBV7-9; D gene: -; J gene: TRBJ2-5; CDR3 protein: CASSLATGLQTQYF; CDR3 DNA: TGTGCCAGCAGCTTAGCGACAGGATTGCAGACCCAGTACTTC
CDR3 length: 12; clone size: many; V gene: TRBV5-1; D gene: -; J gene: TRBJ1-3; CDR3 protein: CASSLDGNTIYF; CDR3 DNA: TGTGCCAGCAGCTTGGACGGAAACACCATATATTTT
CDR3 length: 14; clone size: few; V gene: TRBV27; D gene: TRBD2; J gene: TRBJ2-7; CDR3 protein: CADSFTSGITEQYF; CDR3 DNA: TGTGCCGACAGTTTCACTAGCGGGATTACCGAGCAGTACTTC
CDR3 length: 17; clone size: few; V gene: TRBV4-2; D gene: TRBD2; J gene: TRBJ2-5; CDR3 protein: CASGPHAGLAEQETQYF; CDR3 DNA: TGTGCCAGCGGCCCCCACGCGGGACTAGCGGAGCAAGAGACCCAGTACTTC
CDR3 length: 17; clone size: few; V gene: TRBV11-2; D gene: TRBD2; J gene: TRBJ2-3; CDR3 protein: CASSTRTSGTYTDTQYF; CDR3 DNA: TGTGCCAGCAGCACTCGGACTAGCGGGACCTACACAGATACGCAGTATTTT
CDR3 length: 14; clone size: -; V gene: TRBV7-9; D gene: -; J gene: TRBJ2-1; CDR3 protein: CASRPAGGYNEQFF; CDR3 DNA: TGTGCCAGCCGCCCCGCCGGGGGATACAATGAGCAGTTCTTC
CDR3 length: 11; clone size: -; V gene: TRBV29-1; D gene: -; J gene: TRBJ1-2; CDR3 protein: CSVRNREGYTF; CDR3 DNA: TGCAGCGTTAGGAACAGGGAGGGCTACACCTTC
CDR3 length: 16; clone size: -; V gene: TRBV29-1; D gene: TRBD1; J gene: TRBJ2-7; CDR3 protein: CSVEDLETGGSYEQYF; CDR3 DNA: TGCAGCGTTGAAGATCTAGAGACAGGGGGGAGCTACGAGCAGTACTTC
CDR3 length: 16; clone size: -; V gene: TRBV10-3; D gene: TRBD2; J gene: TRBJ2-2; CDR3 protein: CAISEDTSGSTGELFF; CDR3 DNA: TGTGCCATCAGTGAGGATACTAGCGGGAGTACCGGGGAGCTGTTTTTT
CDR3 length: 13; clone size: many; V gene: TRBV12-3/TRBV12-4; D gene: TRBD1; J gene: TRBJ2-7; CDR3 protein: CASTPGQNYEQYF; CDR3 DNA: TGTGCCAGCACTCCGGGACAGAACTACGAGCAGTACTTC
CDR3 length: 13; clone size: -; V gene: TRBV19; D gene: -; J gene: TRBJ2-7; CDR3 protein: CASSSDRNYEQYF; CDR3 DNA: TGTGCCAGTAGTTCGGACAGAAACTACGAGCAGTACTTC
CDR3 length: 15; clone size: few; V gene: TRBV5-5; D gene: -; J gene: TRBJ1-4; CDR3 protein: CASSLGTAIGEKLFF; CDR3 DNA: TGTGCCAGCAGCTTGGGGACAGCCATAGGTGAAAAACTGTTTTTT
CDR3 length: 8; clone size: -; V gene: TRBV29-1; D gene: -; J gene: TRBJ2-3; CDR3 protein: CSVAAGNF; CDR3 DNA: -
CDR3 length: 15; clone size: -; V gene: TRBV3-1; D gene: -; J gene: TRBJ2-1; CDR3 protein: CASSQPGEQYNEQFF; CDR3 DNA: TGTGCCAGCAGCCAACCCGGGGAGCAGTACAATGAGCAGTTCTTC
CDR3 length: 15; clone size: -; V gene: TRBV5-1; D gene: TRBD1; J gene: TRBJ2-5; CDR3 protein: CASSLERQGSETQYF; CDR3 DNA: TGCGCCAGCAGCTTGGAGCGACAGGGGAGTGAGACCCAGTACTTC
CDR3 length: 13; clone size: few; V gene: TRBV29-1; D gene: -; J gene: TRBJ1-2; CDR3 protein: CSVSSTANYGYTF; CDR3 DNA: TGCAGCGTCAGTTCTACCGCTAACTATGGCTACACCTTC
CDR3 length: 14; clone size: few; V gene: TRBV20-1; D gene: -; J gene: TRBJ2-7; CDR3 protein: CSARSVSTADEQYF; CDR3 DNA: TGCAGTGCTAGGAGCGTGAGCACGGCGGACGAGCAGTACTTC
CDR3 length: 16; clone size: -; V gene: TRBV7-9; D gene: -; J gene: TRBJ2-5; CDR3 protein: CASSLVAASEGKTQYF; CDR3 DNA: TGTGCCAGCAGCTTAGTCGCGGCTAGCGAGGGGAAGACCCAGTACTTC
CDR3 length: 13; clone size: many; V gene: TRBV28; D gene: -; J gene: TRBJ2-1; CDR3 protein: CASRHTFYNEQFF; CDR3 DNA: TGTGCCAGCAGGCACACCTTCTACAATGAGCAGTTCTTC
CDR3 length: 12; clone size: few; V gene: TRBV29-1; D gene: -; J gene: TRBJ2-2; CDR3 protein: CSVGWHTGELFF; CDR3 DNA: TGCAGCGTTGGGTGGCACACCGGGGAGCTGTTTTTT
CDR3 length: 12; clone size: few; V gene: TRBV20-1; D gene: -; J gene: TRBJ2-7; CDR3 protein: CSARVSNYEQYF; CDR3 DNA: TGCAGTGCCCGGGTGTCGAACTACGAGCAGTACTTC
CDR3 length: 11; clone size: -; V gene: TRBV20-1; D gene: -; J gene: TRBJ2-7; CDR3 protein: CSAPFDYEQYF; CDR3 DNA: TGCAGTGCCCCCTTCGACTACGAGCAGTACTTC
CDR3 length: 16; clone size: few; V gene: TRBV5-1; D gene: TRBD2; J gene: TRBJ2-5; CDR3 protein: CASGLEVGGSQSTQYF; CDR3 DNA: TGCGCCAGCGGCTTGGAAGTGGGGGGGTCCCAATCGACCCAGTACTTC
CDR3 length: 14; clone size: few; V gene: TRBV20-1; D gene: -; J gene: TRBJ2-5; CDR3 protein: CSARGGVLGGTQYF; CDR3 DNA: TGCAGTGCTAGAGGGGGGGTCCTCGGCGGGACCCAGTACTTC
CDR3 length: 17; clone size: -; V gene: TRBV7-6; D gene: TRBD2; J gene: TRBJ2-1; CDR3 protein: CASSLVFGRGGPNEQFF; CDR3 DNA: TGTGCCAGCAGCTTAGTATTTGGGCGGGGGGGCCCAAATGAGCAGTTCTTC
CDR3 length: 15; clone size: few; V gene: TRBV4-3; D gene: TRBD1; J gene: TRBJ2-7; CDR3 protein: CASSQATGDPYEQYF; CDR3 DNA: TGCGCCAGCAGCCAAGCAACAGGGGATCCCTACGAGCAGTACTTC
CDR3 length: 14; clone size: few; V gene: TRBV7-3; D gene: -; J gene: TRBJ2-1; CDR3 protein: CASSLEARGNEQFF; CDR3 DNA: TGTGCCAGCAGCTTAGAGGCTCGGGGGAATGAGCAGTTCTTC
CDR3 length: 15; clone size: few; V gene: TRBV4-2; D gene: -; J gene: TRBJ2-5; CDR3 protein: CASSQQPGVQETQYF; CDR3 DNA: TGTGCCAGCAGCCAGCAACCGGGGGTCCAAGAGACCCAGTACTTC
CDR3 length: 14; clone size: few; V gene: TRBV28; D gene: -; J gene: TRBJ2-1; CDR3 protein: CASSFIQVHNEQFF; CDR3 DNA: TGTGCCAGCAGTTTTATTCAGGTTCACAATGAGCAGTTCTTC
CDR3 length: 15; clone size: -; V gene: TRBV20-1; D gene: TRBD2; J gene: TRBJ2-7; CDR3 protein: CSAGSLAGGTDEQYF; CDR3 DNA: TGCAGTGCCGGATCGCTAGCGGGAGGAACCGACGAGCAGTACTTC
CDR3 length: 15; clone size: few; V gene: TRBV20-1; D gene: TRBD2; J gene: TRBJ2-5; CDR3 protein: CSASTSGRRVETQYF; CDR3 DNA: TGCAGTGCTAGCACTAGCGGGAGGCGGGTGGAGACCCAGTACTTC